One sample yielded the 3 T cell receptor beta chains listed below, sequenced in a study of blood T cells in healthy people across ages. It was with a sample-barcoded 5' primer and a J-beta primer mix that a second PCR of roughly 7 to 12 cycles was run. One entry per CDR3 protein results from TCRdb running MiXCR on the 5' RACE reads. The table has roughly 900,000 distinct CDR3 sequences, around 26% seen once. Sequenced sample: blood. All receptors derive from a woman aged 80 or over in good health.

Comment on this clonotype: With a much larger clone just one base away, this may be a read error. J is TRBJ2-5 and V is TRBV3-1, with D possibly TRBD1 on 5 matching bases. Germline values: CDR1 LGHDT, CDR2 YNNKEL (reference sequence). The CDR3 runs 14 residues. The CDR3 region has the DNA TGTGCCAGCAGCCCAGCAAGGGGCCAAGAGTCCCAGTACTTC. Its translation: CASSPARGQESQYF.

The DNA for the CDR3 is TGTGCCAGTTCTCGCCGGCCTGGCCAAGAGACCCAGTACTTC. Its protein is CASSRRPGQETQYF. The chain combines TRBV3-1 with TRBJ2-5; unclear D gene. The CDR3 extends over 14 amino acids. V was shortened by 9 bases and J by 1 base, with 15 bases between the two germline ends. From germline, CDR1 is LGHDT and CDR2 YNNKEL (reference sequence).

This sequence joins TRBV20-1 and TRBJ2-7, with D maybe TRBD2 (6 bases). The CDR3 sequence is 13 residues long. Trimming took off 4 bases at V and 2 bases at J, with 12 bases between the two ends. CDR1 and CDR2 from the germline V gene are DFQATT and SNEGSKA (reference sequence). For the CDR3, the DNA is TGCAGTGCTAAAGCGGGCGACCCCTACGAGCAGTACTTC. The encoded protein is CSAKAGDPYEQYF.